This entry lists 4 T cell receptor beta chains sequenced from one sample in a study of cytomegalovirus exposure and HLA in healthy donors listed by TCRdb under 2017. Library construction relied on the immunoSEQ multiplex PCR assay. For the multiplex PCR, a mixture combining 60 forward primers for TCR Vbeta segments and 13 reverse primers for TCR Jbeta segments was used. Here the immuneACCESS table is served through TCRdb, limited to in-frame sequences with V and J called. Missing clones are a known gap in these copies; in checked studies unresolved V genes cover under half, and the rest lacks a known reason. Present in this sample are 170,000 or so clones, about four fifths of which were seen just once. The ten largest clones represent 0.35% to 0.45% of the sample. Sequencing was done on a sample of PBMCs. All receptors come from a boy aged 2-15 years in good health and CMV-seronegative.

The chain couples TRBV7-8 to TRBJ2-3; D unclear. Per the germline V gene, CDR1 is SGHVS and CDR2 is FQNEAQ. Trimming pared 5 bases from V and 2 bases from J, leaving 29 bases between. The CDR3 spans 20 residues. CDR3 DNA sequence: TGTGCCAGCAGCCACTCGGTGCTGTCCGATTCCATACCCCTCACAGATACGCAGTATTTT. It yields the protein CASSHSVLSDSIPLTDTQYF.

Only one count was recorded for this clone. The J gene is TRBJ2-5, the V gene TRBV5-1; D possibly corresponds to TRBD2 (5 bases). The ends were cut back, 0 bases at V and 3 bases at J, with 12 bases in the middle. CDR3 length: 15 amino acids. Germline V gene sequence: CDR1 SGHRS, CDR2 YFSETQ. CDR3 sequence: CASSLEEVGKETQYF. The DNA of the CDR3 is TGCGCCAGCAGCTTGGAGGAGGTGGGGAAAGAGACCCAGTACTTC.

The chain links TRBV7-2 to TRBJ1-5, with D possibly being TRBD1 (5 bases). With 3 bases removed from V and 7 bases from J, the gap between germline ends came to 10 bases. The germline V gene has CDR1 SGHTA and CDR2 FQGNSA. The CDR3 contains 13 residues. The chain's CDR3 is CASSLGGYQPQHF. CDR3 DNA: TGTGCCAGCAGCTTGGGGGGATACCAGCCCCAGCATTTT.

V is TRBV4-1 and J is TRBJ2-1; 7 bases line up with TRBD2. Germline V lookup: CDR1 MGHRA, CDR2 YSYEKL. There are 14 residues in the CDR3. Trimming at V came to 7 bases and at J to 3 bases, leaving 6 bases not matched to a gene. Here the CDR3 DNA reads TGCGCCAGCAAACGGACTAGTGGCTACAATGAGCAGTTCTTC. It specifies CASKRTSGYNEQFF.